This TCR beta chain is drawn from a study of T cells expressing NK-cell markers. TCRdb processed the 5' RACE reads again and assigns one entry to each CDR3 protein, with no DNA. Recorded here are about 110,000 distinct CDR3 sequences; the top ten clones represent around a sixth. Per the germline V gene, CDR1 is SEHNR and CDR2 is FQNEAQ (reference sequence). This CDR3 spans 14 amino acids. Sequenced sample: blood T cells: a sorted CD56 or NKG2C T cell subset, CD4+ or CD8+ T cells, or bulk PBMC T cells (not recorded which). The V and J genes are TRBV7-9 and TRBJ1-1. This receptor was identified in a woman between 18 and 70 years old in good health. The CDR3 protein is CASSAGLTNTEAFF.